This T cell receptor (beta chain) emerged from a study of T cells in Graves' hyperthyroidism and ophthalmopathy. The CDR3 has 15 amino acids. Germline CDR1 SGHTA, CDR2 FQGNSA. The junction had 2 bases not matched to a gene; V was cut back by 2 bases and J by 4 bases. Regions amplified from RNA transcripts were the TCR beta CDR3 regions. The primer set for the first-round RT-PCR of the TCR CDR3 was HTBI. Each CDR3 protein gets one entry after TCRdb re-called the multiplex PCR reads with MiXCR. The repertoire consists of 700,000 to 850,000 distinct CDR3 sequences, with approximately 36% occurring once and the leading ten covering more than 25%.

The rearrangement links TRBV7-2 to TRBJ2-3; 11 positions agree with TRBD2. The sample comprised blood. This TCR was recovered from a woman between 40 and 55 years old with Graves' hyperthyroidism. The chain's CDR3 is CASSLLAGGSDTQYF. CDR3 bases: TGTGCCAGCAGCTTATTAGCGGGAGGGTCAGATACGCAGTATTTT. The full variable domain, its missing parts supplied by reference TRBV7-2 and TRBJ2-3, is GAGVSQSPSNKVTEKGKDVELRCDPISGHTALYWYRQSLGQGLEFLIYFQGNSAPDKSGLPSDRFSAERTGGSVSTLTIQRTQQEDSAVYLCASSLLAGGSDTQYFGPGTRLTVL.